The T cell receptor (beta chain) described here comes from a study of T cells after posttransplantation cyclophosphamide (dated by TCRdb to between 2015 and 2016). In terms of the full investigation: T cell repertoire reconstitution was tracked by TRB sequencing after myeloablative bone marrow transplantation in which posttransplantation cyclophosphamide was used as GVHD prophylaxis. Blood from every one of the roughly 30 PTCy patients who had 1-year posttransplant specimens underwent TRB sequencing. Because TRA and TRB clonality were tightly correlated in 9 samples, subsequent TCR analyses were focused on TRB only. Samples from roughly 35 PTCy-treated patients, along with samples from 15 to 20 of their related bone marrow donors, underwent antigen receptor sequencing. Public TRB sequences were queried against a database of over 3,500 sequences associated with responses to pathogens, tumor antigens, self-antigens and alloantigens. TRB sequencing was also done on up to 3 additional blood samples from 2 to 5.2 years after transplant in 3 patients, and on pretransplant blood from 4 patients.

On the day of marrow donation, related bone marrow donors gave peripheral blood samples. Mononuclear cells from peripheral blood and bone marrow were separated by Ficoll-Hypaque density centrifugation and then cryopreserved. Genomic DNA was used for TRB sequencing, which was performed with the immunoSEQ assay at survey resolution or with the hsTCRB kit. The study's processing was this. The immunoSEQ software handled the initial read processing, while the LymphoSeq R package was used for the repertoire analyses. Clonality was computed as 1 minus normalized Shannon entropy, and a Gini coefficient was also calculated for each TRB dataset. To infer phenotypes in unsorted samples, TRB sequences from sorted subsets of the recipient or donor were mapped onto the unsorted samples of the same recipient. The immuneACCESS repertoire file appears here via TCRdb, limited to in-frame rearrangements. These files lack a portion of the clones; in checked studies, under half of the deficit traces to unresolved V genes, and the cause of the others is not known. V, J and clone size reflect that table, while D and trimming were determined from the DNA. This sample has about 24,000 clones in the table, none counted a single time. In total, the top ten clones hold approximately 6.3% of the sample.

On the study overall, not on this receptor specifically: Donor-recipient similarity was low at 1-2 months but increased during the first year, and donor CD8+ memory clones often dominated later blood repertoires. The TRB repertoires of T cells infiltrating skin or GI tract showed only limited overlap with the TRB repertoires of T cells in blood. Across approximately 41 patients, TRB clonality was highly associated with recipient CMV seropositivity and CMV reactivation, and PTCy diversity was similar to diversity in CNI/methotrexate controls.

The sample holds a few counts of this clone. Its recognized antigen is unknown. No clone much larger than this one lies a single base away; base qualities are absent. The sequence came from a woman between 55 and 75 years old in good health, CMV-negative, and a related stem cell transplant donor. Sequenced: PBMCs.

Here is the DNA: TGCGGTTTTGTTGGGGGGGGTTATGGCTACACCTTC. This is translated as CGFVGGGYGYTF. This receptor chain uses TRBV29-1 and TRBJ1-2, and perhaps TRBD1 as D gene, on 5 matching bases. In the germline V gene, CDR1 corresponds to SQVTM and CDR2 to ANQGSEA. Including the terminal cysteine and phenylalanine, the CDR3 comprises 12 residues. The retained sequence is limited to the CDR3, 36 bases, with the frame set at the first base.